The 10 T cell receptor beta chains listed next were all sequenced from one sample in a study of shared clonotypes between healthy human individuals. Sequencing used immunoSEQ multiplex PCR; TCRdb keeps in-frame clones, though not all of them. This repertoire shows some 530,000 clones, 70% to 85% found once; its top ten account for 12%. Sequencing input: PBMCs. All receptors derive from a woman between 40 and 55 years old in good health. Some clones in this sample may be carry-over from other donors' samples.

This chain connects TRBV6-6 to TRBJ1-2; TRBD1 matches 11 bases. CDR1 is MNHNY, CDR2 SVGAGI, per germline (reference sequence). V lost 5 bases and J lost 8; bases outside the gene matches: 7. The CDR3 has 14 amino acids. CDR3 coding DNA: TGTGCCAGCAGTCCTGGACAGGGGGCGGGAGGCTACACCTTC. It yields the protein CASSPGQGAGGYTF.

This clone was seen only a few times. V is TRBV28 and J is TRBJ2-7; 11 nucleotides align to TRBD1. The CDR3 totals 14 residues. The germline V gene has CDR1 MDHEN and CDR2 SYDVKM. The V gene end was trimmed by 7 bases and the J gene end by 6 bases; junction bases not matched to a gene: 8. Here the CDR3 DNA reads TGTGCCAGCATTGGACAGGGGGCGCAACTCGAGCAGTACTTC. As protein: CASIGQGAQLEQYF.

This clone was picked up one time. The CDR3, as DNA: TGCAGCGTAGAACGAGGAGAGACCCAGTACTTC. Protein: CSVERGETQYF. This sequence joins TRBV29-1 and TRBJ2-5; D gene uncertain. CDR1 is SQVTM, CDR2 ANQGSEA, per germline. CDR3 size: 11 residues. V was trimmed by 6 bases and J by 4 bases, leaving 9 bases between them.

The chain carries TRBV6-1 and TRBJ2-5; D gene unclear. The CDR3 spans 12 residues. Deletions cut 1 base from V and 8 bases from J, with 8 bases between. The germline gives CDR1 MNHNS, CDR2 SASEGT. The CDR3 region is CASSEDRVTQYF. CDR3 sequence (DNA): TGTGCCAGCAGTGAAGATAGGGTCACCCAGTACTTC.

V usage is TRBV12-5 and J usage is TRBJ1-5; D call uncertain. Trimming took off 3 bases at V and 6 bases at J, with 21 bases between the two ends. Germline V gives CDR1 LGHNT, CDR2 FRNRAP. The CDR3 sequence is 17 residues long. The CDR3 DNA follows: TGTGCTAGTGGTTTTTGGGAAGGGCTCCATGAAGTTCAGCCCCAGCATTTT. It is translated as CASGFWEGLHEVQPQHF.

The chain couples TRBV6-6 to TRBJ2-1; 14 nucleotides match TRBD2. The CDR3 covers 15 residues. CDR1 MNHNY and CDR2 SVGAGI come from the germline V gene (reference sequence). V lost 5 bases, J lost 8 bases, and 5 bases stayed unmatched. DNA for the CDR3: TGTGCCAGCAGTGACCAGGGACTAGCGGGAGATGAGCAGTTCTTC. It codes for CASSDQGLAGDEQFF.

The V call is TRBV29-1, the J call TRBJ2-3; D not resolved. CDR1 SQVTM and CDR2 ANQGSEA come from the germline V gene. The V and J ends lost 1 base and 4 bases respectively, with 6 bases between them. The CDR3 extends over 12 amino acids. The CDR3 region is CSVEVRADTQYF. The CDR3 DNA sequence: TGCAGCGTTGAAGTAAGGGCAGATACGCAGTATTTT.

CDR3 sequence: CASSFGSYVGATNEKLFF. DNA for the CDR3: TGCGCCAGCAGCTTCGGGTCCTACGTCGGGGCAACTAATGAAAAACTGTTTTTT. The V call is TRBV5-1, the J call TRBJ1-4; D not certain. The germline gives CDR1 SGHRS, CDR2 YFSETQ. The CDR3 covers 18 residues. Trimming removed 2 bases at V and 0 bases at J, with 17 bases between.

The chain links TRBV28 to TRBJ2-7, with 11 positions matching TRBD1. The germline V gene has CDR1 MDHEN and CDR2 SYDVKM. V lost 6 bases to trimming and J lost 3 bases; unmatched junction nucleotides: 7. This CDR3 contains 15 residues. CDR3 sequence: CASSPPGQGVYEQYF. The CDR3 DNA is TGTGCCAGCAGCCCCCCGGGACAGGGGGTCTACGAGCAGTACTTC.

Here the CDR3 DNA reads TGTGCCAGCAACAAGGAGGCAGGACCACTTAGCAATCAGCCCCAGCATTTT. Translating it yields CASNKEAGPLSNQPQHF. V is TRBV2 and J is TRBJ1-5, with D unresolved. From germline, CDR1 is SNHLY and CDR2 FYNNEI. The V end lost 7 bases, the J end lost 0 bases, and 19 bases lay between the germline ends. This CDR3 is 17 amino acids long.